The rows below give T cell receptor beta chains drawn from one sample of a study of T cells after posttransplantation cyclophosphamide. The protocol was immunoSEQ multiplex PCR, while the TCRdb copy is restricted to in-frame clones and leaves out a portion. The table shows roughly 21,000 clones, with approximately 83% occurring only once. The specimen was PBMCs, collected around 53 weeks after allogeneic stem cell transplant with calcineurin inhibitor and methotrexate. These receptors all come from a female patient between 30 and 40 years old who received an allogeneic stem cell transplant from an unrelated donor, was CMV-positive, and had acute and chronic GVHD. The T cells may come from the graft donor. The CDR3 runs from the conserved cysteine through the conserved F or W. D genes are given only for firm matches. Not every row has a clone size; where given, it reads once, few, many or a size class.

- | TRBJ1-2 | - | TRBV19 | CASSERRWDGYTF | TGTGCCAGCAGTGAGAGGAGGTGGGATGGCTACACCTTC
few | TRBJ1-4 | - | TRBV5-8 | CASNEPGTMVFF | TGTGCCAGCAACGAACCCGGGACAATGGTGTTTTTT
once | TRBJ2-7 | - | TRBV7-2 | CASSLLTVRYEQYF | TGTGCCAGCAGCTTGCTGACAGTTAGGTACGAGCAGTACTTC
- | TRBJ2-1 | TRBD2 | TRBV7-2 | CASSHQRGDNNEQFF | TGTGCCAGCAGCCACCAGCGGGGGGACAACAATGAGCAGTTCTTC
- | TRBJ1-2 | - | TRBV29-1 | CSVAGWGYTF | TGCAGCGTTGCAGGGTGGGGCTACACCTTC
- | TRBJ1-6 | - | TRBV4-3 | CASSPWGGSPLHF | TGCGCCAGCAGCCCATGGGGCGGATCACCCCTCCACTTT
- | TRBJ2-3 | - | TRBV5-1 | CASSFSLVRGDTQYF | TGCGCCAGCAGCTTTAGTCTAGTGAGGGGGGATACGCAGTATTTT
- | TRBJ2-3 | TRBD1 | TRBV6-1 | CASSLRQGTTDTQYF | TGTGCCAGCAGTCTGCGACAGGGGACCACAGATACGCAGTATTTT
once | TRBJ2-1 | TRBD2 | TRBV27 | CASGSSLARTYNEQFF | TGTGCCAGCGGCTCCTCACTAGCGAGAACGTACAATGAGCAGTTCTTC
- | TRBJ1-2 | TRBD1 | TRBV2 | CASSEVEWEGGKGYGYTF | TGTGCCAGCAGTGAAGTGGAGTGGGAAGGGGGCAAGGGCTATGGCTACACCTTC
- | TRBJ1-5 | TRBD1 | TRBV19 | CASSTSQGGLAWARQPQHF | TGTGCCAGTAGTACTTCGCAAGGGGGCTTAGCATGGGCTAGACAGCCCCAGCATTTT
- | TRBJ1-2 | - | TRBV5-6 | CASSAGYGYTF | TGTGCCAGCAGCGCAGGGTATGGCTACACCTTC
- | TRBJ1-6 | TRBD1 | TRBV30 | CAGTAFDSPLHF | TGTGCTGGGACAGCCTTCGATTCACCCCTCCACTTT
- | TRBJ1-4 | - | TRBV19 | CASSPIRVREKLFF | TGTGCCAGTAGCCCCATCAGGGTGAGGGAAAAACTGTTTTTT
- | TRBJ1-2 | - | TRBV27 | CASRRNREYYGYTF | TGTGCCAGCAGGCGGAACAGGGAGTACTATGGCTACACCTTC
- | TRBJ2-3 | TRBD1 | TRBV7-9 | CASSLGEGQNGDTQYF | TGTGCCAGCAGCTTAGGCGAGGGACAGAACGGAGATACGCAGTATTTT
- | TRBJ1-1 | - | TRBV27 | CASFAGGTEAFF | TGTGCCAGCTTTGCCGGGGGGACTGAAGCTTTCTTT
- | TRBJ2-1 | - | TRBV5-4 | CASSLVGRGTYNEQFF | TGTGCCAGCAGCTTGGTGGGCAGGGGGACTTACAATGAGCAGTTCTTC
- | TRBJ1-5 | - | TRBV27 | CASSTFAGNQPQHF | TGTGCCAGCAGTACGTTCGCGGGCAATCAGCCCCAGCATTTT
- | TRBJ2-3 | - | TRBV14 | CASSQDMLTDTQYF | TGTGCCAGCAGCCAAGATATGTTGACAGATACGCAGTATTTT
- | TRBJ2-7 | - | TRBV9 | CASSVGSGTSYEQYF | TGTGCCAGCAGCGTAGGATCGGGGACTTCCTACGAGCAGTACTTC
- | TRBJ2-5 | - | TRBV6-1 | CASSEVRVRETQYF | TGTGCCAGCAGTGAGGTCCGGGTACGAGAGACCCAGTACTTC
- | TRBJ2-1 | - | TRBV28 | CASSPRYEQFF | TGTGCCAGCAGTCCCCGGTATGAGCAGTTCTTC
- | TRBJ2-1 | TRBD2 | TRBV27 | CASIDRPGLTNNEQFF | TGTGCCAGCATCGATAGACCGGGACTAACCAACAATGAGCAGTTCTTC
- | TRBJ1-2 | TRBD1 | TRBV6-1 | CASSGAKAGGFF | TGTGCCAGCAGTGGGGCGAAGGCAGGGGGCTTCTTC
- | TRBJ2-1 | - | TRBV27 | CASSLSRTDYNEQFF | TGTGCCAGCAGTTTATCGAGGACAGACTACAATGAGCAGTTCTTC
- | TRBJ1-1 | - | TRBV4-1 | CASSQEGGRLEAFF | TGCGCCAGCAGCCAAGAGGGCGGGCGTCTTGAAGCTTTCTTT
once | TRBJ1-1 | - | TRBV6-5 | CASTYGGTEAFF | TGTGCCAGCACCTATGGGGGGACTGAAGCTTTCTTT
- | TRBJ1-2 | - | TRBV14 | CASSQDLQGGGYTF | TGTGCCAGCAGCCAAGATCTACAGGGTGGCGGCTACACCTTC
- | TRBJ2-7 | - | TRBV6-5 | CASSVSLEGQYF | TGTGCCAGCAGTGTCTCGCTTGAGGGGCAGTACTTC
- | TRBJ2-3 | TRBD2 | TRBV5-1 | CASSRTSGRAGTDTQYF | TGCGCCAGCAGCAGGACTAGCGGGAGGGCTGGCACAGATACGCAGTATTTT
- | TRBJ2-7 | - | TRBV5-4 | CASSLEAGAFYEQYF | TGTGCCAGCAGCTTGGAGGCAGGGGCCTTCTACGAGCAGTACTTC
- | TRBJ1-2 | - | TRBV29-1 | CSARFPYGYTF | TGCAGCGCCCGTTTCCCTTATGGCTACACCTTC
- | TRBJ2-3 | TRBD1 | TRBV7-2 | CASSTPGQGTDTQYF | TGTGCCAGCAGCACACCGGGACAGGGTACAGATACGCAGTATTTT
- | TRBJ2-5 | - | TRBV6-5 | CASSDTGAGETQYF | TGTGCCAGCAGTGACACAGGGGCGGGGGAGACCCAGTACTTC
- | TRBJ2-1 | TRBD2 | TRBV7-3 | CASSPRGAGGPGEQFF | TGTGCCAGCAGCCCCAGGGGAGCGGGAGGGCCGGGTGAGCAGTTCTTC
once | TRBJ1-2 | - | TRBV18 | CASSPGGLYYGYTF | TGTGCCAGCTCACCGGGCGGGTTATACTATGGCTACACCTTC
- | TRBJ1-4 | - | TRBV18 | CASSRGHLSGEKLFF | TGTGCCAGCTCACGGGGACACCTTTCCGGGGAAAAACTGTTTTTT
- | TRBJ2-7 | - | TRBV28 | CASSSLVNYEQYF | TGTGCCAGCAGTTCCCTAGTAAACTACGAGCAGTACTTC
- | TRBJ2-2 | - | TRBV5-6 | CASSLVSPTGELFF | TGTGCCAGCAGCTTGGTTAGTCCCACCGGGGAGCTGTTTTTT
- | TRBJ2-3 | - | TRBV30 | CAWSVQGTDTQYF | TGTGCCTGGAGTGTCCAGGGGACAGATACGCAGTATTTT